What follows are 32 T cell receptor beta chains derived from one specimen sequenced in a study of blood T cell repertoires in COVID-19. The table came from immunoSEQ multiplex PCR; TCRdb's copy has only in-frame clones and leaves some out. This sample has more than 400,000 clones; 70% to 90% occur once, and the top ten carry roughly 3.1%. The sequenced sample was peripheral blood. The origin of the receptors is a human donor in a cohort sampled during active COVID-19.

The chain combines TRBV25-1 with TRBJ2-2, with 14 bases that match TRBD2. This CDR3 has 16 amino acids. The junction had 9 bases not matched to a gene; V was cut back by 2 bases and J by 13 bases. Germline CDR1 and CDR2: MGHDK and SYGVNS. CDR3 in amino acids: CASSERGLAGVRGLFF. The CDR3 nucleotides read TGTGCCAGCAGTGAAAGGGGACTAGCGGGAGTTCGGGGGCTGTTTTTT.

The chain uses TRBV10-2 and TRBJ1-1; TRBD1 aligns across 7 bases. V lost 7 bases to trimming and J lost 3 bases; unmatched junction nucleotides: 5. The CDR3 contains 13 residues. Germline CDR1 and CDR2: WSHSY and SAAADI. The CDR3 region is CASKGQEDTEAFF. Here the CDR3 DNA reads TGCGCCAGCAAAGGACAGGAGGACACTGAAGCTTTCTTT.

J is TRBJ2-4 and V is TRBV4-3; D is possibly TRBD2 (6 bases). Germline assignment: CDR1 LGHNA and CDR2 YSLEER. The CDR3 is 15 amino acids. The V end lost 4 bases, the J end lost 6 bases, and 16 bases lay between the germline ends. The CDR3 nucleotides read TGCGCCAGCAGCCGTCTAATCGGGGGAAGAAACATTCAGTACTTC. It is translated as CASSRLIGGRNIQYF.

V is TRBV18 and J is TRBJ1-2; 7 bases fit TRBD1. This CDR3 spans 15 amino acids. Germline values: CDR1 KGHSH, CDR2 LQKENI. Germline trimming cut 0 bases from V and 4 bases from J; bases unmatched to any gene: 5. CDR3 sequence: CASSPPGGGSYGYTF. The CDR3 DNA is TGTGCCAGCTCACCACCCGGAGGGGGCAGCTATGGCTACACCTTC.

A few counts support this clone. The V call is TRBV29-1, the J call TRBJ2-7; tentative D call: TRBD1 (5 bases). From germline, CDR1 is SQVTM and CDR2 ANQGSEA. This CDR3 comprises 12 residues. V was trimmed by 7 bases and J by 3 bases, leaving 13 bases between them. The CDR3 here is CSGREVGYEQYF. The CDR3 bases are TGCAGCGGCAGGGAAGTGGGCTACGAGCAGTACTTC.

The chain uses TRBV5-6 and TRBJ1-5, with D perhaps TRBD1 (5 bases). The CDR3 contains 14 residues. Germline V gene lookup returns CDR1 SGHDT and CDR2 YYEEEE. Trimming shortened V by 2 bases and J by 3 bases, and 9 bases separated the two germline ends. This CDR3 is CASSFSDTNQPQHF. CDR3 DNA sequence: TGTGCCAGCAGCTTTTCGGACACCAATCAGCCCCAGCATTTT.

The J gene is TRBJ1-3, the V gene TRBV20-1; D is undetermined. Per germline, CDR1 DFQATT and CDR2 SNEGSKA (reference sequence). This CDR3 is 18 amino acids long. V shed 3 bases and J shed 1 base, with 22 bases lying between them. The CDR3 sequence: CSASISGWTAKSGNTIYF. The CDR3 DNA is TGCAGTGCTAGTATATCTGGGTGGACTGCTAAGTCTGGAAACACCATATATTTT.

This clone was seen only once. The genes are TRBV5-6 and TRBJ2-6; D is undetermined. Germline V gene lookup returns CDR1 SGHDT and CDR2 YYEEEE. The CDR3 spans 17 residues. V lost 1 base to trimming and J lost 2 bases, with 13 bases between them. CDR3 DNA sequence: TGTGCCAGCAGCTTGTATGGCGGCCCCACTGGGGCCAACGTCCTGACTTTC. This sequence encodes CASSLYGGPTGANVLTF. The full variable domain, its missing parts supplied by reference TRBV5-6 and TRBJ2-6, is DAGVTQSPTHLIKTRGQQVTLRCSPKSGHDTVSWYQQALGQGPQFIFQYYEEEERQRGNFPDRFSGHQFPNYSSELNVNALLLGDSALYLCASSLYGGPTGANVLTFGAGSRLTVL.

The chain uses TRBV5-1 and TRBJ2-7; TRBD1 aligns across 7 bases. This CDR3 spans 14 amino acids. Germline V gene sequence: CDR1 SGHRS, CDR2 YFSETQ. Losses at the gene ends were 0 bases for V and 5 bases for J; bases not matched to a gene: 5. CDR3 nucleotide sequence: TGCGCCAGCAGCTTGGACAGGGGAGATCACGAGCAGTACTTC. It specifies CASSLDRGDHEQYF.

J is TRBJ2-7 and V is TRBV28; D remains ambiguous. Deletions cut 4 bases from V and 2 bases from J, with 9 bases between. The CDR3 is 13 residues long. CDR1 and CDR2 from the germline V gene are MDHEN and SYDVKM. CDR3 DNA sequence: TGTGCCAGCAGTTCCCAGGCCCCCTACGAGCAGTACTTC. Its protein is CASSSQAPYEQYF.

J is TRBJ1-1 and V is TRBV27, with 7 bases identical to TRBD1. Germline CDR1 is MNHEY and CDR2 is SMNVEV (reference sequence). V dropped 5 bases and J dropped 4; count of bases not matched to a gene: 7. CDR3 size: 14 residues. The CDR3, as DNA: TGTGCCAGCAGTCCCAGGGGGGCGAGCACTGAAGCTTTCTTT. This translates into CASSPRGASTEAFF.

The J gene is TRBJ2-7, the V gene TRBV7-2; 9 bases are a match to TRBD1. The CDR3 is 16 residues long. The germline CDR1 and CDR2 sequences are SGHTA and FQGNSA. With V trimmed by 4 bases and J by 9 bases, 16 bases remained unmatched. CDR3 in amino acids: CASSSQPGQGPSGQYF. Written as DNA, the CDR3 is TGTGCCAGCAGCTCCCAACCGGGACAGGGCCCATCTGGGCAGTACTTC.

The chain links TRBV4-2 to TRBJ1-2, with 8 positions matching TRBD1. Trimming removed 1 base from V and 1 base from J; junction bases left unmatched: 2. The CDR3 totals 15 residues. From germline, CDR1 is LGHNA and CDR2 YNFKEQ. CDR3 sequence (DNA): TGTGCCAGCAGCCAAGGGGACAGGAGTAACTATGGCTACACCTTC. It specifies CASSQGDRSNYGYTF.

The chain combines TRBV2 with TRBJ1-1; D gene uncertain. Trimming shortened V by 5 bases and J by 3 bases, and 7 bases separated the two germline ends. The CDR3 is made up of 12 amino acids. In germline, CDR1 is SNHLY, CDR2 FYNNEI. The CDR3 loop reads CASSLQDTEAFF. The CDR3 coding sequence is TGTGCCAGCAGTCTCCAGGACACTGAAGCTTTCTTT.

CDR3 sequence (DNA): TGTGCCAGCAGTGAAGCGTCAGGGAGCACAGATACGCAGTATTTT. Translation: CASSEASGSTDTQYF. V gene TRBV6-1 combines with J gene TRBJ2-3; TRBD1 might be the D (5 bases). CDR3 length: 15 residues. The germline gives CDR1 MNHNS, CDR2 SASEGT. V was cut by 0 bases and J by 0 bases, with 7 bases left in between.

This clone has a single count. The chain is built from TRBV5-5 and TRBJ2-3; D might be TRBD1 (5 bases). Looked up from germline, CDR1 is SGHKS and CDR2 is YYEKEE (reference sequence). CDR3 length: 15 residues. With 5 bases removed from V and 2 bases from J, the gap between germline ends came to 15 bases. The CDR3 region has the DNA TGTGCCAGCAGTTTTACAGGTTGGGACACAGATACGCAGTATTTT. Protein sequence: CASSFTGWDTDTQYF.

This clone was detected once. The chain joins TRBV4-2 to TRBJ2-7, with D unresolved. The V gene lost 0 bases and the J gene lost 3 bases, with 15 bases spanning the gap. The CDR3 has 16 residues. Looked up from germline, CDR1 is LGHNA and CDR2 is YNFKEQ. CDR3 coding DNA: TGTGCCAGCAGCCAAGACCCGACCCGAGGCTACTACGAGCAGTACTTC. Translation: CASSQDPTRGYYEQYF.

This chain joins TRBV18 and TRBJ2-7, with 10 bases matching TRBD1. The V gene's germline CDR1 is KGHSH and CDR2 LQKENI. V dropped 6 bases and J dropped 4; count of bases not matched to a gene: 9. The CDR3 extends over 15 amino acids. CDR3 sequence reads: CASSQGTGEGYEQYF. The CDR3 bases are TGTGCCAGCTCCCAAGGGACAGGGGAAGGGTACGAGCAGTACTTC.

The chain recombines TRBV6-6 with TRBJ2-2; possible D gene TRBD1, 6 bases. The length of the CDR3 is 14 residues. In germline, CDR1 is MNHNY, CDR2 SVGAGI (reference sequence). Trimming left V 7 bases short and J 3 bases short, with 12 bases between. The CDR3 sequence is CASIYEGDTGELFF. Here the CDR3 DNA reads TGTGCCAGCATCTACGAGGGGGACACCGGGGAGCTGTTTTTT.

V gene TRBV10-3 combines with J gene TRBJ2-1; 9 bases are a match to TRBD2. Germline CDR1 is ENHRY and CDR2 is SYGVKD. The CDR3 totals 15 residues. J gave up 6 bases and V 4 bases, and 7 bases lay outside the gene matches. The CDR3 protein is CAISGVAGVPNEQFF. In DNA form, the CDR3 reads TGTGCCATCAGTGGGGTAGCGGGAGTTCCCAATGAGCAGTTCTTC.

The rearrangement joins TRBV27 to TRBJ2-3; TRBD1 agrees at 10 bases. J was trimmed by 3 bases and V by 6 bases; bases with no gene match: 3. The CDR3 consists of 14 residues. Germline V CDR1 and CDR2: MNHEY, SMNVEV (reference sequence). In DNA, the CDR3 is TGTGCCAGCAGGGACAGGGGGAGGACAGATACGCAGTATTTT. Its translation: CASRDRGRTDTQYF.

The chain links TRBV5-1 to TRBJ2-5; 7 bases are shared with TRBD1. This CDR3 has 16 residues. The V segment lost 0 bases and the J segment 2 bases; nucleotides outside the gene matches: 7. The germline V gene encodes CDR1 SGHRS and CDR2 YFSETQ. The CDR3 bases are TGCGCCAGCAGCTTGGGGGATCGGGACAGTCAAGAGACCCAGTACTTC. The encoded protein is CASSLGDRDSQETQYF.

The rearrangement uses TRBV6-6 and TRBJ2-7; 9 bases are shared with TRBD1. CDR1 and CDR2 from the germline V gene are MNHNY and SVGAGI (reference sequence). Trimming at V came to 7 bases and at J to 3 bases, leaving 13 bases not matched to a gene. The CDR3 loop spans 16 amino acids. This CDR3 is CASKGLPGQGFYEQYF. The CDR3, as DNA: TGTGCCAGCAAAGGGTTACCGGGACAGGGTTTCTACGAGCAGTACTTC.

This clone was counted once. The V call is TRBV4-2, the J call TRBJ2-7; possible D gene TRBD1, 6 bases. The V end was cut by 4 bases, the J end by 0 bases, with 16 bases between. CDR3 length: 16 residues. Germline V lookup: CDR1 LGHNA, CDR2 YNFKEQ. The CDR3 coding sequence is TGTGCCAGCAGCCCCCTAGAGACAGGCCGCTCCTACGAGCAGTACTTC. Its translation is CASSPLETGRSYEQYF.

The chain combines TRBV24-1 with TRBJ2-1, with a weak D call TRBD1 (6 bases). V was cut by 3 bases and J by 6 bases, with 14 bases left in between. The length of the CDR3 is 15 residues. The germline CDR1 and CDR2 sequences are KGHDR and SFDVKD. As DNA, the CDR3 is TGTGCCACCAGTGATGCCAGGGGAATCCTCAATGAGCAGTTCTTC. Translating it yields CATSDARGILNEQFF.

V usage is TRBV6-5 and J usage is TRBJ2-7, with D perhaps matching TRBD1 (6 bases). The germline V gene has CDR1 MNHEY and CDR2 SVGAGI. The V end was cut by 0 bases, the J end by 1 base, with 13 bases between. CDR3 length: 16 residues. The DNA for the CDR3 is TGTGCCAGCAGTTACTCGGCAGGGGAGAAATCCTACGAGCAGTACTTC. Amino acids: CASSYSAGEKSYEQYF.

The chain links TRBV5-4 to TRBJ2-7; maybe TRBD2 (5 bases). Germline V gene data show CDR1 as SGHNT and CDR2 as YYREEE (reference sequence). Trimming pared 2 bases from V and 4 bases from J, leaving 19 bases between. The CDR3 is 16 amino acids. The CDR3 reads CASSFGLTVYPYEQYF. The CDR3, as DNA: TGTGCCAGCAGCTTTGGACTCACCGTTTATCCATACGAGCAGTACTTC.

The rearrangement joins TRBV6-5 to TRBJ1-1; D ambiguous. The CDR3 loop spans 10 amino acids. Per germline, CDR1 MNHEY and CDR2 SVGAGI. V was cut by 5 bases and J by 7 bases, with 5 bases left in between. CDR3 loop: CASSQFEAFF. CDR3 bases: TGTGCCAGCAGTCAATTTGAAGCTTTCTTT.

CDR3 protein: CAWSETPFGGRKQFF. DNA for the CDR3: TGTGCCTGGAGTGAAACCCCCTTTGGCGGGAGAAAGCAGTTCTTC. The gene calls are TRBV30 and TRBJ2-1, with 7 bases lining up with TRBD2. The CDR3 runs 15 residues. V lost 1 base, J lost 11 bases, and 14 bases stayed unmatched. Germline V lookup: CDR1 GTSNPN, CDR2 SVGIG (reference sequence).

V and J are TRBV6-6 and TRBJ2-2, with 7 nucleotides matching TRBD2. This CDR3 is built from 14 residues. J gave up 4 bases and V 9 bases, and 8 bases lay outside the gene matches. Germline assignment: CDR1 MNHNY and CDR2 SVGAGI (reference sequence). DNA for the CDR3: TGTGCCAGTCGGGGGGATTTTGGCACCGGGGAGCTGTTTTTT. Translated: CASRGDFGTGELFF.

Written as DNA, the CDR3 is TGCAGCGTTGAAGAAGCAGGACTAGAGCCCTACGAGCAGTACTTC. This sequence encodes CSVEEAGLEPYEQYF. The chain uses TRBV29-1 and TRBJ2-7, with TRBD2 identical over 7 bases. Germline CDR1 SQVTM, CDR2 ANQGSEA. CDR3 size: 15 residues. The V and J ends lost 0 bases and 2 bases, in that order; junction bases with no gene match: 7.

The chain carries TRBV29-1 and TRBJ2-1; 12 positions agree with TRBD2. The CDR3 has 18 amino acids. V dropped 4 bases and J dropped 4; count of bases not matched to a gene: 14. CDR1 and CDR2 from the germline V gene are SQVTM and ANQGSEA. CDR3 residues: CSVAKGLAGASGYNEQFF. CDR3 DNA sequence: TGCAGCGTTGCTAAGGGACTAGCGGGCGCCTCTGGGTACAATGAGCAGTTCTTC.